Below are 12 T cell receptor beta chains sequenced from a single sample in a study of shared clonotypes between healthy human individuals (TCRdb year 2020). Library method: the immunoSEQ multiplex PCR assay. In its TCRdb copy, this immuneACCESS table keeps in-frame sequences only and misses some clones. Where compared with another copy, unresolved V genes explain less than half of these, and the others have no known cause. Recorded for this sample are more than 400,000 clones; approximately 78% of them occurred a single time. Together, the top ten hold more than 10% of the sample. The sample comprised PBMCs. The receptor source for this set is a woman aged 40 to 50 in good health. Some clones in this sample may be carry-over from other donors' samples.

This clone is a singleton in its sample. The chain carries TRBV5-1 and TRBJ2-3; D unclear. CDR1 SGHRS and CDR2 YFSETQ come from the germline V gene. The CDR3 totals 14 residues. Trimming shortened V by 6 bases and J by 1 base, and 12 bases separated the two germline ends. As DNA, the CDR3 is TGCGCCAGCACCCTGGTTGGGCGCACAGATACGCAGTATTTT. As protein: CASTLVGRTDTQYF.

Details on this clone: This sample includes further DNA sequences coding for the same CDR3. CDR3 sequence: CASSPVRDSPYEQYF. As DNA, the CDR3 is TGTGCCAGCAGCCCGGTGAGGGACAGTCCCTACGAGCAGTACTTC. This chain links TRBV9 with TRBJ2-7; the match to TRBD1 covers 7 bases. The CDR3 has 15 residues. J gave up 2 bases and V 4 bases, and 9 bases lay outside the gene matches. The germline CDR1 and CDR2 sequences are SGDLS and YYNGEE.

The gene calls are TRBV7-7 and TRBJ2-1; 15 bases fit TRBD2. CDR1 SSHAT and CDR2 FNYEAQ come from the germline V gene (reference sequence). The ends lost 4 bases at V and 7 bases at J; junction bases unmatched: 14. The CDR3 has 19 residues. CDR3 DNA sequence: TGTGCCAGCAGCTGCGGCCAGGAAGGGACTAGCGGGAGGAGGAATGAGCAGTTCTTC. This sequence encodes CASSCGQEGTSGRRNEQFF. Full variable domain (missing parts from reference TRBV7-7 and TRBJ2-1): GAGVSQSPRYKVTKRGQDVTLRCDPISSHATLYWYQQALGQGPEFLTYFNYEAQPDKSGLPSDRFSAERPEGSISTLTIQRTEQRDSAMYRCASSCGQEGTSGRRNEQFFGPGTRLTVL.

The chain combines TRBV9 with TRBJ2-2; D unresolved. The CDR3 covers 13 residues. The V and J ends lost 4 bases and 6 bases respectively, with 10 bases between them. Germline-derived CDR1 and CDR2 are SGDLS and YYNGEE. In DNA, the CDR3 is TGTGCCAGCAGCTTTAGAGTCCCCGGGGAGCTGTTTTTT. Protein: CASSFRVPGELFF.

This chain links TRBV28 with TRBJ2-7, with D tentatively TRBD1 or TRBD2 (5 bases each). The CDR3 runs 16 residues. Trimming removed 5 bases from V and 3 bases from J, with 20 bases in between. From germline, CDR1 is MDHEN and CDR2 SYDVKM. CDR3 region: CASSPPRTGPNYEQYF. The DNA of the CDR3 is TGTGCCAGCAGTCCACCCCGGACGGGACCAAACTACGAGCAGTACTTC. Looking up the rest from reference TRBV28 and TRBJ2-7 gives the full variable domain: DVKVTQSSRYLVKRTGEKVFLECVQDMDHENMFWYRQDPGLGLRLIYFSYDVKMKEKGDIPEGYSVSREKKERFSLILESASTNQTSMYLCASSPPRTGPNYEQYFGPGTRLTVT.

The V call is TRBV29-1, the J call TRBJ2-7, with a tentative D call TRBD2 (6 bases). This CDR3 is built from 13 residues. Germline CDR1 is SQVTM and CDR2 is ANQGSEA. The germline V and J ends were trimmed by 7 bases and 2 bases, with 15 bases remaining between them. The CDR3 region is CSALGGKAYEQYF. The CDR3, as DNA: TGCAGCGCCCTCGGAGGGAAGGCCTACGAGCAGTACTTC.

The chain combines TRBV9 with TRBJ2-7; no clear D. The CDR3 spans 14 residues. Per germline, CDR1 SGDLS and CDR2 YYNGEE. V lost 0 bases and J lost 0, with 7 bases in between. CDR3 in amino acids: CASSVDQSSYEQYF. Written as DNA, the CDR3 is TGTGCCAGCAGCGTAGATCAGAGCTCCTACGAGCAGTACTTC.

The chain combines TRBV28 with TRBJ2-7; 10 bases align to TRBD1. CDR3 length equals 16 residues. Looked up from germline, CDR1 is MDHEN and CDR2 is SYDVKM. Germline trimming cut 6 bases from V and 2 bases from J; bases unmatched to any gene: 10. The CDR3 DNA sequence: TGTGCCAGCAGCCACCTTGACAGGGGGCCCGCCTACGAGCAGTACTTC. It encodes CASSHLDRGPAYEQYF.

This clone occurred a few times. The chain carries TRBV28 and TRBJ1-2; 8 bases are a match to TRBD1. The germline V gene encodes CDR1 MDHEN and CDR2 SYDVKM. The trim removed 5 bases at V and 4 bases at J, leaving 6 bases unmatched. This CDR3 spans 14 amino acids. The CDR3 nucleotides are TGTGCCAGCAGTACCCAGGGGGCGACCTATGGCTACACCTTC. This encodes CASSTQGATYGYTF.

The chain joins TRBV7-9 to TRBJ2-7; 7 bases match TRBD1. Trimming removed 1 base from V and 0 bases from J; junction bases left unmatched: 6. Germline V gene sequence: CDR1 SEHNR, CDR2 FQNEAQ (reference sequence). CDR3 size: 16 residues. The CDR3, as DNA: TGTGCCAGCAGCTTAGGGGACAGCGGCAGCTCCTACGAGCAGTACTTC. Translated: CASSLGDSGSSYEQYF.

This chain uses TRBV28 with TRBJ2-3; D possibly corresponds to TRBD2 (6 bases). Germline assignment: CDR1 MDHEN and CDR2 SYDVKM. The length of the CDR3 is 15 residues. Trimming shortened V by 4 bases and J by 0 bases, and 11 bases separated the two germline ends. The CDR3 region has the DNA TGTGCCAGCAGTTCCAGGACTACCAGCACAGATACGCAGTATTTT. Translated, it gives CASSSRTTSTDTQYF.

The chain couples TRBV29-1 to TRBJ1-1; 10 bases fit TRBD1. CDR1 is SQVTM, CDR2 ANQGSEA, per germline. The junction had 5 bases not matched to a gene; V was cut back by 7 bases and J by 0 bases. This CDR3 spans 14 amino acids. Written as DNA, the CDR3 is TGCAGCGCGGACAGGGGGATTATGAACACTGAAGCTTTCTTT. Translation: CSADRGIMNTEAFF. Full variable domain (outside the CDR3, taken from reference TRBV29-1 and TRBJ1-1): SAVISQKPSRDICQRGTSLTIQCQVDSQVTMMFWYRQQPGQSLTLIATANQGSEATYESGFVIDKFPISRPNLTFSTLTVSNMSPEDSSIYLCSADRGIMNTEAFFGQGTRLTVV.